This T cell receptor (beta chain) was identified during a study of T cell responses to AZD1222 COVID-19 vaccine. Broader study findings: Among the donors, most were white British and more were female, and clonal diversity was possibly underestimated.

The germline CDR1 and CDR2 sequences are LGHDT and YNNKEL (reference sequence). V was trimmed by 3 bases and J by 1 base, leaving 9 bases between them. This CDR3 is 14 amino acids long. The method was immunoSEQ multiplex PCR; TCRdb's version includes in-frame clones alone and lacks a portion of them. Among 150,000 to 180,000 clones, less than 90% were seen once, and the ten largest hold more than 5.5%. As for this clone: Its antigen is not known.

Sequenced material: peripheral blood, taken on day 0 of MenACWY control vaccination. The chain employs TRBV3-1 (or the pseudogene TRBV3-2) and TRBJ1-1, with a weak D call TRBD1 (6 bases). This sequence was found in an adult in good health. The CDR3 nucleotides read TGTGCCAGCAGCCATGTACAGGGGAACACTGAAGCTTTCTTT. The encoded protein is CASSHVQGNTEAFF.